These T cell receptor beta chains were read from a single sample in a study of beta chain features in type 1 diabetes. Repertoires were generated with immunoSEQ multiplex PCR, while TCRdb's copy carries only in-frame clones and drops some. The sample yields around 190,000 clones, about 13% seen once. The sequencing sample was made of central memory CD4+ T cells from blood. The source is a woman aged 18-29 years in good health. Both conserved end residues are part of each CDR3. The order of the fields is D gene, J gene, V gene, clone size, CDR3 DNA, CDR3 protein. The D gene is left open where the match is weak. Clone size is shown for a subset of rows, as once, few, many or a class of expanded clone.

D: TRBD2
J: TRBJ2-5
V: TRBV11-1
size: few
DNA: TGTGCCAGCACCCGGGATCGAGCGGGAGCCCCAGAGACCCAGTACTTC
CDR3: CASTRDRAGAPETQYF

D: -
J: TRBJ1-5
V: TRBV7-9
size: few
DNA: TGTGCCAGCAGCTTGACGGTGGCAGGTTATAGCAATCAGCCCCAGCATTTT
CDR3: CASSLTVAGYSNQPQHF

D: TRBD1
J: TRBJ1-5
V: TRBV30
size: few
DNA: TGTGCCTGGGCAACAGGGGAGGCCCAGCATTTT
CDR3: CAWATGEAQHF

D: TRBD1
J: TRBJ2-7
V: TRBV6-1
size: -
DNA: TGTGCCAGCAGTGAAATTGACAGGGCCGCTTACGAGCAGTACTTC
CDR3: CASSEIDRAAYEQYF

D: -
J: TRBJ2-7
V: TRBV7-9
size: few
DNA: TGTGCCAGCAGCTTAGGGACAGTCGCCTACGAGCAGTACTTC
CDR3: CASSLGTVAYEQYF

D: -
J: TRBJ2-2
V: TRBV30
size: -
DNA: TGTGCCTGGAGTGTACGTGGGGCGCGGTATACCGGGGAGCTGTTTTTT
CDR3: CAWSVRGARYTGELFF

D: TRBD1
J: TRBJ1-2
V: TRBV7-9
size: few
DNA: TGTGCCAGCAGCTTAAAGGGACAGGGATCGGCCGGCTACACCTTC
CDR3: CASSLKGQGSAGYTF

D: TRBD1
J: TRBJ2-6
V: TRBV15
size: -
DNA: TGTGCCACCAGCACCCGGACAGGGGGGGCCAACGTCCTGACTTTC
CDR3: CATSTRTGGANVLTF

D: -
J: TRBJ1-5
V: TRBV20-1
size: few
DNA: TGCAGTGCTAATAGAGGCCAGCCCCAGCATTTT
CDR3: CSANRGQPQHF

D: -
J: TRBJ1-5
V: TRBV29-1
size: few
DNA: TGCAGCGCTTATACCCAGGGTAGCAATCAGCCCCAGCATTTT
CDR3: CSAYTQGSNQPQHF

D: TRBD2
J: TRBJ2-3
V: TRBV30
size: few
DNA: TGTGCCTGGAGTGTGGGCGGGAGTACAGATACGCAGTATTTT
CDR3: CAWSVGGSTDTQYF

D: TRBD2
J: TRBJ2-1
V: TRBV7-2
size: -
DNA: TGTGCCAGCAGCGACGGGACTAGCGGTTACAATGAGCAGTTCTTC
CDR3: CASSDGTSGYNEQFF

D: -
J: TRBJ2-3
V: TRBV10-3
size: -
DNA: TGTGCCATCAGTGAGTCGACAGACACAGATACGCAGTATTTT
CDR3: CAISESTDTDTQYF

D: -
J: TRBJ2-7
V: TRBV9
size: -
DNA: TGTGCCAGCAGCCCAGGTGTGAGGGAAAGGGGGTACGAGCAGTACTTC
CDR3: CASSPGVRERGYEQYF

D: TRBD1
J: TRBJ1-5
V: TRBV9
size: -
DNA: TGTGCCAGCAGCGTACGACAGGGATCAAGTCAGCCCCAGCATTTT
CDR3: CASSVRQGSSQPQHF

D: TRBD1
J: TRBJ1-1
V: TRBV10-3
size: few
DNA: TGTGCAAAACGCCGGGACAGGGACACTGAAGCTTTCTTT
CDR3: CAKRRDRDTEAFF

D: -
J: TRBJ2-3
V: TRBV5-1
size: few
DNA: TGCGCCAGCAGCCGACACGAAAATTCAGATACGCAGTATTTT
CDR3: CASSRHENSDTQYF

D: -
J: TRBJ1-2
V: TRBV9
size: -
DNA: TGTGCCAGCAGCTTCGAGGGAATATCCTATGTTGGCTACACCTTC
CDR3: CASSFEGISYVGYTF

D: -
J: TRBJ1-1
V: TRBV18
size: -
DNA: TGTGCCAGCTCACCAAGGTCCCCAGAAGCGGCTGAAGCTTTCTTT
CDR3: CASSPRSPEAAEAFF

D: -
J: TRBJ2-3
V: TRBV29-1
size: many
DNA: TGCAGCGTTGAATTAACGGACTATCAAACAGATACGCAGTATTTT
CDR3: CSVELTDYQTDTQYF

D: -
J: TRBJ1-1
V: TRBV29-1
size: few
DNA: TGCAGCGCGACAGTCAACACTGAAGCTTTCTTT
CDR3: CSATVNTEAFF

D: TRBD2
J: TRBJ2-7
V: TRBV7-2
size: few
DNA: TGTGCCAGCAGCCAGCGGGAGTGGTACGAGCAGTACTTC
CDR3: CASSQREWYEQYF